This T cell receptor beta chain was sequenced during a study of Ad26.COV2.S vaccination and SARS-CoV-2 variants. Study observations and caveats: Spike-specific TCR breadth was greater in vaccine than placebo recipients. Similar non-spike TCR breadth was seen in vaccine and placebo recipients.

Treatment meaning: about 20 received Ad26.COV2.S at low or high dose, single or two shots; about 5 received placebo; per-sample allocation not given. Following the first vaccine or placebo injection, samples were taken on day 63. This clone occurred a few times. What it binds is unknown. The V end was cut by 1 base, the J end by 4 bases, with 11 bases between. There are 14 residues in the CDR3. Germline CDR1 reads SGHDN; CDR2 reads FVKESK. Clones were read by immunoSEQ multiplex PCR, and TCRdb kept only the in-frame ones, dropping some. Among some 370,000 clones listed, 83% were seen once. The receptor comes from a person between 18 and 65 years old who received the Ad26.COV2.S COVID-19 vaccine or a placebo. The sample consisted of peripheral blood, taken in a trial of Ad26.COV2.S vaccine versus placebo. The chain has TRBV14 and TRBJ2-7; D perhaps matches TRBD2 (6 bases). Here the CDR3 reads CASSQVAGLYEQYF. The CDR3 DNA reads as TGTGCCAGCAGCCAAGTTGCGGGATTGTACGAGCAGTACTTC.